This T cell receptor beta chain appears in the sequencing data of a study of blood T cells in healthy people across ages. Study findings and constraints: A strong correlation between TCR beta diversity and naive T cell percentage was seen. Long-lived donors carried more naive CD4+ cells and greater diversity than aged donors. Age brought a roughly linear fall in TCR beta diversity measured per million T cells.

Regarding this clonotype: The antigen remains unidentified.

The ends lost 1 base at V and 4 bases at J; junction bases unmatched: 8. This CDR3 region has 16 residues. Per the germline V gene, CDR1 is SGDLS and CDR2 is YYNGEE. The use of a sample-barcoded 5' primer and a J-beta primer mix characterized a second PCR of about 6 to 11 cycles. Every individual sample yielded 3 million or more paired-end reads (each containing CDR3). TCRdb recomputed calls from the 5' RACE reads with MiXCR, one row per CDR3 protein. In the table there are about 2 million distinct CDR3 sequences, roughly 50% of which are singletons. This sequence joins TRBV9 and TRBJ2-1, with 7 bases aligning to TRBD2. This TCR was sampled from a woman aged 40-49 years in good health. Sequencing was performed on blood. This CDR3 reads CASSVISGGGYNEQFF. As DNA, the CDR3 is TGTGCCAGCAGCGTAATTTCGGGGGGAGGGTACAATGAGCAGTTCTTC.